This passage covers 26 T cell receptor beta chains from one sample sequenced in a study of blood T cell repertoires in COVID-19. This table comes from immunoSEQ multiplex PCR, and its TCRdb copy is limited to in-frame clones, with some not included. The sample has 150,000 to 200,000 clones; 76% are singletons. Material: peripheral blood. The receptors originated from a woman in her 50s with active or convalescent COVID-19.

The V call is TRBV6-5, the J call TRBJ1-2; 8 bases align to TRBD1. This CDR3 has 13 residues. In germline, CDR1 is MNHEY, CDR2 SVGAGI. The J segment lost 4 bases and the V segment lost 5 bases, leaving 3 bases of the junction unmatched. The CDR3 nucleotides read TGTGCCAGCAGTCGGACAGGGATCTATGGCTACACCTTC. It yields the protein CASSRTGIYGYTF.

This chain links TRBV6-6 with TRBJ2-1, with 7 bases that match TRBD2. Trimming took 5 bases from V and 8 from J; bases not matched to a gene: 9. The CDR3 has 14 amino acids. Germline V gene sequence: CDR1 MNHNY, CDR2 SVGAGI (reference sequence). The CDR3, as DNA: TGTGCCAGCAGTGATTGGACTAGTATCGATGAGCAGTTCTTC. Translating gives CASSDWTSIDEQFF.

The V call is TRBV18, the J call TRBJ1-2, with D possibly being TRBD1 (5 bases). The V end was cut by 2 bases, the J end by 7 bases, with 14 bases between. In germline, CDR1 is KGHSH, CDR2 LQKENI. The length of the CDR3 is 14 residues. The CDR3 loop is CASSPSESRVGYTF. The CDR3, as DNA: TGTGCCAGCTCACCATCAGAGAGCAGGGTTGGCTACACCTTC.

This clone was seen a few times. V usage is TRBV6-1 and J usage is TRBJ1-1, with TRBD1 matching over 10 bases. Trimming cost V 3 bases and J 4 bases; bases outside gene matches: 5. The CDR3 is made up of 15 amino acids. CDR1 is MNHNS and CDR2 is SASEGT in the germline V gene. The CDR3 loop reads CASSDRQGASTEAFF. DNA of the CDR3: TGTGCCAGCAGTGACAGACAGGGGGCTAGCACTGAAGCTTTCTTT.

The V and J genes are TRBV6-5 and TRBJ2-1, with D possibly TRBD1 on 6 matching bases. V was clipped by 0 bases and J by 0 bases, with 6 bases between them. The CDR3 contains 15 residues. Germline V lookup: CDR1 MNHEY, CDR2 SVGAGI. This CDR3 is CASSYSQGSYNEQFF. CDR3 in DNA: TGTGCCAGCAGTTACTCACAGGGCTCCTACAATGAGCAGTTCTTC.

The V call is TRBV6-5, the J call TRBJ1-2, with 7 nucleotides matching TRBD1. This CDR3 spans 15 amino acids. V lost 1 base and J lost 8; bases outside the gene matches: 10. In germline, CDR1 is MNHEY, CDR2 SVGAGI. The CDR3 here is CASSYLQQGWKGYTF. The CDR3 bases are TGTGCCAGCAGTTACTTGCAACAGGGGTGGAAAGGCTACACCTTC.

This clone was recorded a few times. The V and J genes are TRBV30 and TRBJ2-1; 7 positions agree with TRBD2. CDR3 size: 14 residues. V lost 5 bases and J lost 4; bases outside the gene matches: 8. Germline-derived CDR1 and CDR2 are GTSNPN and SVGIG (reference sequence). This CDR3 reads CAWSGLVRYNEQFF. In nucleotides, the CDR3 is TGTGCCTGGTCTGGACTAGTCAGATACAATGAGCAGTTCTTC.

The J gene is TRBJ2-1, the V gene TRBV11-2; 12 bases are a match to TRBD2. V trimming: 2 bases; J trimming: 9 bases; junction bases outside the gene matches: 11. From germline, CDR1 is SGHAT and CDR2 FQNNGV. There are 17 residues in the CDR3. The CDR3 sequence is CASSLHPSGRGVGEQFF. DNA of the CDR3: TGTGCCAGCAGCTTACATCCTAGCGGGAGGGGTGTTGGTGAGCAGTTCTTC.

The V and J genes are TRBV30 and TRBJ1-3, with D hard to call. The CDR3 consists of 12 residues. CDR1 and CDR2 (germline): GTSNPN, SVGIG (reference sequence). V shed 5 bases and J shed 0 bases, with 5 bases lying between them. CDR3 protein: CAWGSSGNTIYF. Here the CDR3 DNA reads TGTGCCTGGGGGAGCTCTGGAAACACCATATATTTT. Drawing the rest from reference TRBV30 and TRBJ1-3, the complete variable domain is SQTIHQWPATLVQPVGSPLSLECTVEGTSNPNLYWYRQAAGRGLQLLFYSVGIGQISSEVPQNLSASRPQDRQFILSSKKLLLSDSGFYLCAWGSSGNTIYFGEGSWLTVV.

The chain employs TRBV28 and TRBJ1-4, with TRBD1 identical over 8 bases. The CDR3 extends over 14 amino acids. Germline CDR1 reads MDHEN; CDR2 reads SYDVKM. V gave up 5 bases and J gave up 8 bases; unmatched junction bases: 7. The CDR3 loop reads CASSLGGQAEKLFF. CDR3 nucleotide sequence: TGTGCCAGCAGTCTTGGGGGACAGGCCGAAAAACTGTTTTTT.

The V and J genes are TRBV6-5 and TRBJ1-1; D might be TRBD1 (6 bases). The V and J ends lost 6 bases and 0 bases respectively, with 8 bases between them. Germline CDR1 MNHEY, CDR2 SVGAGI. The CDR3 extends over 13 amino acids. The CDR3 reads CASRGQLNTEAFF. The CDR3 bases are TGTGCCAGCAGAGGACAGCTGAACACTGAAGCTTTCTTT.

The chain joins TRBV7-9 to TRBJ1-2; no clear D gene. Trimming stripped 3 bases from V and 7 bases from J, with 6 bases between. CDR1 and CDR2 from the germline V gene are SEHNR and FQNEAQ (reference sequence). The length of the CDR3 is 11 residues. The CDR3, as DNA: TGTGCCAGCAGCTTGGGCCCTGGCTACACCTTC. This translates into CASSLGPGYTF.

J is TRBJ2-1 and V is TRBV6-4, with TRBD1 identical over 9 bases. J was trimmed by 6 bases and V by 6 bases; bases with no gene match: 6. In germline, CDR1 is MRHNA, CDR2 SNTAGT. The CDR3 loop spans 14 amino acids. The CDR3 sequence is CASSRDREFNEQFF. For the CDR3, the DNA is TGTGCCAGCAGCCGGGACAGGGAGTTCAATGAGCAGTTCTTC.

On this clone itself: Additional DNA sequences in this sample encode the identical CDR3. The J gene is TRBJ1-6, the V gene TRBV5-1, with a tentative D call TRBD1 (5 bases). The CDR3 runs 13 residues. Deletions cut 4 bases from V and 9 bases from J, with 11 bases between. Germline V gives CDR1 SGHRS, CDR2 YFSETQ. CDR3: CASSPGGGSPLHF. As DNA, the CDR3 is TGCGCCAGCAGCCCCGGGGGGGGTTCACCCCTCCACTTT.

This chain links TRBV6-6 with TRBJ1-4; TRBD1 agrees at 10 bases. The CDR3 extends over 14 amino acids. Losses at the gene ends were 5 bases for V and 9 bases for J; bases not matched to a gene: 6. CDR1 is MNHNY and CDR2 is SVGAGI in the germline V gene (reference sequence). CDR3 in DNA: TGTGCCAGCAGTACGAGGGACAGGGGACAAAAACTGTTTTTT. Translation gives CASSTRDRGQKLFF.

CDR3 coding DNA: TGTGCCAGCAGCTTACGCCTAGCGGACGCAGATACGCAGTATTTT. Translation gives CASSLRLADADTQYF. The chain employs TRBV7-2 and TRBJ2-3; 7 positions agree with TRBD2. Trimming took 2 bases from V and 4 from J; bases not matched to a gene: 6. The CDR3 length is 15 residues. Germline V gene lookup returns CDR1 SGHTA and CDR2 FQGNSA.

This chain connects TRBV5-4 to TRBJ1-1; D gene unclear. Trimming removed 2 bases at V and 7 bases at J, with 9 bases between. The CDR3 loop spans 12 amino acids. Germline-derived CDR1 and CDR2 are SGHNT and YYREEE (reference sequence). The CDR3 DNA follows: TGTGCCAGCAGCTTAGGAGGCCTTGAAGCTTTCTTT. As protein: CASSLGGLEAFF.

This chain links TRBV5-4 with TRBJ2-3; a possible D gene is TRBD1 (5 bases). This CDR3 spans 17 amino acids. The V gene lost 0 bases and the J gene lost 0 bases, with 14 bases spanning the gap. Germline V lookup: CDR1 SGHNT, CDR2 YYREEE (reference sequence). The CDR3 DNA follows: TGTGCCAGCAGCTTGGGATTTAGGACACCAAGCACAGATACGCAGTATTTT. Translating gives CASSLGFRTPSTDTQYF.

The V and J genes are TRBV30 and TRBJ1-2; 9 bases line up with TRBD1. This CDR3 is 12 amino acids long. Trimming took 5 bases from V and 8 from J; bases not matched to a gene: 6. Germline-derived CDR1 and CDR2 are GTSNPN and SVGIG (reference sequence). CDR3 in DNA: TGTGCCTGGTCACAGGGGGCGCGCGGCTACACCTTC. Its protein product is CAWSQGARGYTF.

The V and J genes are TRBV19 and TRBJ1-2, with D possibly TRBD1 on 6 matching bases. Per germline, CDR1 LNHDA and CDR2 SQIVND (reference sequence). This CDR3 is built from 14 residues. Trimming stripped 6 bases from V and 4 bases from J, with 15 bases between. The CDR3 spells CASSSDRGVYGYTF. The CDR3 DNA reads TGTGCCAGTAGCTCGGACAGAGGGGTCTATGGCTACACCTTC.

In its sample, this clone was seen many times. The chain joins TRBV30 to TRBJ1-4; possible D gene TRBD1, 5 bases. CDR1 is GTSNPN and CDR2 is SVGIG in the germline V gene (reference sequence). V was shortened by 3 bases and J by 0 bases, with 8 bases between the two germline ends. This CDR3 spans 14 amino acids. The DNA of the CDR3 is TGTGCCTGGAGAGACAGTGCAACTAATGAAAAACTGTTTTTT. This codes for CAWRDSATNEKLFF.

This chain uses TRBV7-9 with TRBJ2-2, with 7 bases that match TRBD1. The junction had 0 bases not matched to a gene; V was cut back by 2 bases and J by 0 bases. Germline assignment: CDR1 SEHNR and CDR2 FQNEAQ (reference sequence). This CDR3 comprises 15 residues. The CDR3 sequence is CASSLQGANTGELFF. The CDR3 nucleotides are TGTGCCAGCAGCTTACAGGGGGCGAACACCGGGGAGCTGTTTTTT.

The chain employs TRBV7-8 and TRBJ2-1; no clear D gene. Trimming cost V 1 base and J 9 bases, with 10 bases left between them. The length of the CDR3 is 13 residues. Germline values: CDR1 SGHVS, CDR2 FQNEAQ. The CDR3 is CASSLGGGLEQFF. The CDR3 nucleotides read TGTGCCAGCAGCTTAGGAGGCGGCCTTGAGCAGTTCTTC.

The rearrangement uses TRBV6-5 and TRBJ1-1, with 7 positions matching TRBD1. Per germline, CDR1 MNHEY and CDR2 SVGAGI. V shed 4 bases and J 3 bases; nucleotides not matched to a gene: 8. The CDR3 contains 15 residues. As DNA, the CDR3 is TGTGCCAGCAGTTGGGCACAGGGGCCGGACACTGAAGCTTTCTTT. Amino acid sequence: CASSWAQGPDTEAFF.

The V gene is TRBV7-2, the J gene TRBJ1-2; tentative D call: TRBD1 (6 bases). V was pared by 5 bases and J by 6 bases, with 16 bases between. Germline V CDR1 and CDR2: SGHTA, FQGNSA. CDR3 size: 14 residues. CDR3 coding DNA: TGTGCCAGCAGCCCCCCAGGGGCGCGTCATGGCTACACCTTC. It encodes CASSPPGARHGYTF.

This clone has just a few counts. The chain links TRBV2 to TRBJ1-4, with 9 bases identical to TRBD1. Trimming at V came to 6 bases and at J to 6 bases, leaving 11 bases not matched to a gene. Germline-derived CDR1 and CDR2 are SNHLY and FYNNEI. The CDR3 spans 16 residues. This CDR3 reads CASSFSRDRAHEKLFF. The DNA for the CDR3 is TGTGCCAGCAGCTTTAGCCGGGACAGGGCCCATGAAAAACTGTTTTTT.